Shown below are 2 T cell receptor beta chains from a single sample sequenced in a study of T-cell memory formation after mild COVID-19. MiXCR was run by TCRdb on the 5' RACE reads, yielding one entry per CDR3 protein. The sample comprises approximately 150,000 distinct CDR3 sequences, 13% of which are singletons, and 3% to 4% rests with the top ten. The sample consisted of PBMCs or a T cell subset sorted from them (not recorded which). The receptors shown here come from a man between 18 and 29 years old who had mild COVID-19 (a few samples of this study predate the infection). Cell type and time point are not known.

This chain uses TRBV5-1 with TRBJ2-2; 7 nucleotides match TRBD1. V lost 4 bases and J lost 9; bases outside the gene matches: 15. This CDR3 comprises 16 residues. In germline, CDR1 is SGHRS, CDR2 YFSETQ. The CDR3 region is CASSGRGSGDRRELFF. The CDR3 DNA reads as TGCGCCAGCAGCGGTAGGGGAAGTGGGGACAGACGGGAGCTGTTTTTT.

This clonotype was detected only a few times. The genes are TRBV11-2 and TRBJ2-1, with 16 bases identical to TRBD2. The CDR3 sequence is 24 residues long. Germline trimming cut 3 bases from V and 4 bases from J; bases unmatched to any gene: 24. Germline V gene lookup returns CDR1 SGHAT and CDR2 FQNNGV. The CDR3 nucleotides read TGTGCCAGCAGCTTCTCCCTCAGGGGACTTAAGCCGGGACTAGCGGGGGGGAAATACAATGAGCAGTTCTTC. It is translated as CASSFSLRGLKPGLAGGKYNEQFF.